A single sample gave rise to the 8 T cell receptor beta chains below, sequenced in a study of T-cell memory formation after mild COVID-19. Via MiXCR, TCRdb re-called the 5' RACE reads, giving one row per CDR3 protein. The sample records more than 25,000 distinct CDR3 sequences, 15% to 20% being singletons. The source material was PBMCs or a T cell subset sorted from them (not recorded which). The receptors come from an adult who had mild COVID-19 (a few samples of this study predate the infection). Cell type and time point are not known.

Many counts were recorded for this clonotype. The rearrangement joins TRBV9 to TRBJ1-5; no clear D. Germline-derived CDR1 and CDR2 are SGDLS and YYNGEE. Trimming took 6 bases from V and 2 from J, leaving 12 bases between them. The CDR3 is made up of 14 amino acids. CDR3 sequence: CASNRGGGNQPQHF. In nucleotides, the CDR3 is TGTGCCAGCAATCGGGGTGGCGGCAATCAGCCCCAGCATTTT.

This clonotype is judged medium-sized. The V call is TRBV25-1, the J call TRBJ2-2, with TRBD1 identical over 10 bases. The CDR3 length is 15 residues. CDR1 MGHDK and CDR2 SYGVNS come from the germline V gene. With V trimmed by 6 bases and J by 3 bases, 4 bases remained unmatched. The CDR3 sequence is CASRGGQGYTGELFF. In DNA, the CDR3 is TGTGCCAGCAGGGGGGGACAGGGGTACACCGGGGAGCTGTTTTTT. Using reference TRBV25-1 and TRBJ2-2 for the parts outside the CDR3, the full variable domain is EADIYQTPRYLVIGTGKKITLECSQTMGHDKMYWYQQDPGMELHLIHYSYGVNSTEKGDLSSESTVSRIRTEHFPLTLESARPSHTSQYLCASRGGQGYTGELFFGEGSRLTVL.

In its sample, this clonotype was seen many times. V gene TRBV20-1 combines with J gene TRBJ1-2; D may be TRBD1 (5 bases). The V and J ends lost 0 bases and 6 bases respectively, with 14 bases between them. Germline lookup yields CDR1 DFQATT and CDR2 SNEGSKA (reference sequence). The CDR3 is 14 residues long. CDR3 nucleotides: TGCAGTGCTAGAGAAGGGAGTGGGGGTAATGGCTACACCTTC. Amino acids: CSAREGSGGNGYTF.

As DNA, the CDR3 is TGTGCCAGCAGCGGACCGGGGATTCCATACGAGCAGTACTTC. It translates to CASSGPGIPYEQYF. The chain recombines TRBV7-9 with TRBJ2-7, with a weak D call TRBD2 (5 bases). The length of the CDR3 is 14 residues. The germline V gene encodes CDR1 SEHNR and CDR2 FQNEAQ (reference sequence). The V and J ends lost 5 bases and 4 bases respectively, with 15 bases between them.

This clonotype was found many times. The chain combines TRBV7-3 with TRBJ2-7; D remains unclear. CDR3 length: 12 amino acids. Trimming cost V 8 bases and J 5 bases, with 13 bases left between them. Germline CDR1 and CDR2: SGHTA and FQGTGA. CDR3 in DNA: TGTGCCAGCTACCCCTCAGAGGACGAGCAGTACTTC. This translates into CASYPSEDEQYF.

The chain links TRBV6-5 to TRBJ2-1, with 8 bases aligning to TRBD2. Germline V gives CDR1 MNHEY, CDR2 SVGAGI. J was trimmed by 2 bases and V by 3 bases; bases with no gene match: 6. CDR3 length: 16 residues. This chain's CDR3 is CASSYFAGGAYNEQFF. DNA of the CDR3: TGTGCCAGCAGTTATTTCGCGGGGGGCGCCTACAATGAGCAGTTCTTC.

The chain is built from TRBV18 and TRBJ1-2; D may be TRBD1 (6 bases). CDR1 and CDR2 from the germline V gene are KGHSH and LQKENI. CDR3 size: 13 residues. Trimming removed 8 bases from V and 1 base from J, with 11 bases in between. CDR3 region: CASLGQINYGYTF. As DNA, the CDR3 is TGTGCCAGCCTCGGACAGATTAACTATGGCTACACCTTC.

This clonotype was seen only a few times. Here the CDR3 reads CASRVAGRDAVGGELFF. The CDR3 DNA reads as TGTGCCAGCAGGGTGGCGGGACGCGATGCAGTTGGGGGGGAGCTGTTTTTT. The J gene is TRBJ2-2, the V gene TRBV2, with a weak D call TRBD2 (6 bases). V lost 6 bases and J 8 bases, leaving 25 bases between the germline ends. Germline CDR1 reads SNHLY; CDR2 reads FYNNEI. This CDR3 is built from 17 residues.